This TCR beta chain was sequenced in a study of Graves' ophthalmopathy and Graves' hyperthyroidism. Study details: Being free of ophthalmopathy for 18 months of follow-up defined stable hyperthyroidism.

Investigators amplified TCR beta CDR3 regions from RNA transcripts. Scientists carried out first-round RT-PCR using HTBI primers and then a second-round multiplex PCR. Using its own MiXCR run on the multiplex PCR reads, TCRdb lists one record per CDR3 protein. The table has about 590,000 distinct CDR3 sequences, under 40% seen once. The CDR3 has 15 amino acids. Germline V gene data show CDR1 as ENHRY and CDR2 as SYGVKD. Between the trimmed V and J ends, which lost 7 bases and 2 bases, there was a span of 17 bases. The sample consisted of peripheral blood or thyroid tissue (not recorded which). The receptor was derived from an adult man with Graves' hyperthyroidism. The chain carries TRBV10-3 and TRBJ1-1, with D maybe TRBD1 (6 bases). The CDR3 loop is CAIKGDRSSNTEAFF. The CDR3 nucleotides read TGTGCCATCAAAGGCGACAGGAGCTCCAACACTGAAGCTTTCTTT.